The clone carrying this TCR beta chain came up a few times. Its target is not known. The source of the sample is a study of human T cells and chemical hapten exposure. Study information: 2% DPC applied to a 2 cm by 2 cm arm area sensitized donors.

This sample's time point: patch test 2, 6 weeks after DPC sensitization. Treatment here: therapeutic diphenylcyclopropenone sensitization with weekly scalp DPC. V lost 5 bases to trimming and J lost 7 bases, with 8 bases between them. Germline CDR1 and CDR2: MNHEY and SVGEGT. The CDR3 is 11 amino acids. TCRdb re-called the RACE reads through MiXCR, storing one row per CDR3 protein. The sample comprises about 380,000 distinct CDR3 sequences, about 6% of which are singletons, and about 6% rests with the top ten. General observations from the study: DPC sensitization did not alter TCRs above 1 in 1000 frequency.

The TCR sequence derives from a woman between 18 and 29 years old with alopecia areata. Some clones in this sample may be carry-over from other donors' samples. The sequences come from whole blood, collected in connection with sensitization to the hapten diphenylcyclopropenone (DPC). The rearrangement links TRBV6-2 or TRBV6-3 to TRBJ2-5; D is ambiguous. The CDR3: CASSLAATQYF. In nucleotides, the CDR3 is TGTGCCAGCAGTCTCGCTGCGACCCAGTACTTC.